This is a list of T cell receptor beta chains from one sample in a study of blood T cell repertoires in COVID-19. Sequenced by immunoSEQ multiplex PCR; TCRdb stores in-frame clones only, minus some. The sample lists some 170,000 clones, approximately 82% seen once, with 13% to 15% in the top ten. The sequencing input was PBMCs or T cells enriched from blood (not recorded which). The receptors originated from a man between 45 and 60 years old who had recovered from COVID-19. The CDR3 runs from the conserved cysteine through the conserved F or W. D genes are given only for firm matches. Rows may omit the clone size; those that give it use once, few, many or a size class.

>.|TRBV5-1|TRBJ1-3|once
CASSLIALDSGNTIYF
TGCGCCAGCAGCTTGATAGCACTTGACTCTGGAAACACCATATATTTT
>.|TRBV3-1/TRBV3-2|TRBJ2-7|.
CASTSQVGYEQYF
TGTGCCAGCACTTCCCAGGTCGGTTACGAGCAGTACTTC
>.|TRBV19|TRBJ2-7|.
CASSTQLRGGYEQYF
TGTGCCAGTAGTACCCAGCTTAGGGGAGGCTACGAGCAGTACTTC
>.|TRBV28|TRBJ1-3|.
CASRRYSSGNTIYF
TGTGCCAGCAGACGATATAGCTCTGGAAACACCATATATTTT
>.|TRBV18|TRBJ2-3|.
CASSPRQLNADTQYF
TGTGCCAGCTCACCTAGACAGCTTAATGCAGATACGCAGTATTTT
>.|TRBV30|TRBJ1-5|.
CAWGRDAGNQPQHF
TGTGCCTGGGGACGGGATGCGGGCAATCAGCCCCAGCATTTT
>.|TRBV14|TRBJ2-7|.
CASSQGHWSSYEQYF
TGTGCCAGCAGCCAAGGTCACTGGAGCTCCTACGAGCAGTACTTC
>TRBD1|TRBV6-5|TRBJ1-3|.
CASSYGRTGAGNTIYF
TGTGCCAGCAGTTACGGACGGACAGGGGCTGGAAACACCATATATTTT
>.|TRBV12-1|TRBJ2-3|.
CASSPSSTSGGINPPSTDTQYF
TGTGCCAGCAGCCCCTCCTCTACGAGCGGGGGTATAAACCCTCCTAGCACAGATACGCAGTATTTT
>.|TRBV6-5|TRBJ2-4|.
CASSLGRNIQYF
TGTGCCAGCAGTTTGGGGAGAAACATTCAGTACTTC
>.|TRBV28|TRBJ2-7|.
CASSFRESRHEQYF
TGTGCCAGCAGTTTTCGCGAGAGTCGTCACGAGCAGTACTTC
>TRBD1|TRBV10-3|TRBJ2-5|.
CAIGTGRETQYF
TGTGCCATTGGGACAGGGCGAGAGACCCAGTACTTC
>.|TRBV7-3|TRBJ2-1|.
CASSLAVQGHGNEQFF
TGTGCCAGCAGCTTAGCCGTCCAGGGTCACGGGAATGAGCAGTTCTTC
>TRBD2|TRBV19|TRBJ2-3|.
CASSIERLAGGNTDTQYF
TGTGCCAGTAGTATAGAGAGACTAGCGGGGGGTAACACAGATACGCAGTATTTT
>TRBD1|TRBV7-9|TRBJ1-4|.
CASSNRGTNEKLFF
TGTGCCAGCAGCAACAGGGGAACTAATGAAAAACTGTTTTTT
>TRBD1|TRBV18|TRBJ1-2|.
CASSTGTGANYGYTF
TGTGCCAGCTCAACCGGGACAGGGGCTAACTATGGCTACACCTTC
>TRBD1|TRBV27|TRBJ1-6|.
CASSLSRQGRAPLHF
TGTGCCAGCAGTTTATCCCGACAGGGTCGGGCACCCCTCCACTTT
>.|TRBV11-2|TRBJ2-5|once
CASSGGIQETQYF
TGTGCCAGCAGCGGAGGGATTCAAGAGACCCAGTACTTC
>.|TRBV7-9|TRBJ1-6|.
CASSPDPARVGYNSPLHF
TGTGCCAGCAGCCCCGACCCCGCCAGGGTGGGCTATAATTCACCCCTCCACTTT
>.|TRBV3-1/TRBV3-2|TRBJ1-4|.
CASSQDPGPGEKLFF
TGTGCCAGCAGCCAGGATCCGGGTCCGGGGGAAAAACTGTTTTTT
>TRBD1|TRBV19|TRBJ2-7|.
CASSIRQGPYEQYF
TGTGCCAGTAGTATCCGACAGGGCCCCTACGAGCAGTACTTC
>.|TRBV29-1|TRBJ1-1|.
CSVLQGGSEAFF
TGCAGCGTCTTACAGGGAGGGAGTGAAGCTTTCTTT
>.|TRBV5-1|TRBJ1-2|.
CASSSSGLDNYGYTF
TGCGCCAGCAGCTCCTCAGGGCTAGACAACTATGGCTACACCTTC
>.|TRBV10-3|TRBJ1-4|.
CAISQGGGLEKLFF
TGTGCCATCAGCCAGGGAGGTGGCTTGGAAAAACTGTTTTTT
>.|TRBV19|TRBJ1-5|.
CASSLMAGNQPQHF
TGTGCCAGTAGTCTTATGGCAGGGAACCAGCCCCAGCATTTT
>.|TRBV4-1|TRBJ2-6|.
CARSQDFAGPGVGGANVLTF
TGCGCCCGCAGCCAAGATTTCGCCGGGCCAGGGGTAGGGGGGGCCAACGTCCTGACTTTC
>TRBD1|TRBV7-9|TRBJ1-5|.
CASSLDLQGAGSNQPQHF
TGTGCCAGCAGCTTAGACCTACAGGGGGCAGGTAGCAATCAGCCCCAGCATTTT
>.|TRBV28|TRBJ2-7|few
CASNFVAGEQYF
TGTGCCAGCAATTTTGTGGCAGGCGAGCAGTACTTC
>TRBD2|TRBV3-1/TRBV3-2|TRBJ2-2|.
CASSWTSGTGELFF
TGTGCCAGCAGCTGGACTAGCGGCACCGGGGAGCTGTTTTTT
>.|TRBV9|TRBJ2-3|.
CASSVEGQNTDTQYF
TGTGCCAGCAGCGTAGAGGGGCAAAATACAGATACGCAGTATTTT
>.|TRBV5-4|TRBJ1-1|few
CASTLSGRGNTEAFF
TGTGCCAGCACCCTCTCAGGCAGGGGGAACACTGAAGCTTTCTTT
>.|TRBV9|TRBJ2-5|.
CASSVAPTVWETQYF
TGTGCCAGCAGCGTAGCCCCGACAGTTTGGGAGACCCAGTACTTC
>TRBD1|TRBV27|TRBJ2-1|.
CASSLQGAYNEQFF
TGTGCCAGCAGTTTACAGGGGGCATACAATGAGCAGTTCTTC
>.|TRBV19|TRBJ1-1|.
CASSTLGGTEAFF
TGTGCCAGTAGTACGCTCGGGGGCACTGAAGCTTTCTTT
>.|TRBV3-1/TRBV3-2|TRBJ1-5|.
CASSQDLWEGQPQHF
TGTGCCAGCAGCCAAGATCTCTGGGAGGGTCAGCCCCAGCATTTT
>TRBD1|TRBV19|TRBJ1-2|.
CASSITGANYGYTF
TGTGCCAGTAGTATAACAGGGGCTAACTATGGCTACACCTTC
>TRBD1|TRBV24-1|TRBJ2-2|.
CATSGRGRLTGELFF
TGTGCCACCAGTGGCAGGGGGCGCCTCACCGGGGAGCTGTTTTTT